This TCR beta chain is drawn from a study of cytomegalovirus exposure and HLA in healthy donors. The CDR3 is 15 residues long. Looked up from germline, CDR1 is GTSNPN and CDR2 is SVGIG (reference sequence). The J segment lost 8 bases and the V segment lost 3 bases, leaving 12 bases of the junction unmatched. Overall study findings and caveats: A later analysis, which compared TCR beta chains of equal frequency, found the HLA-associated ones more clonally expanded. An analysis was carried out later, and it reportedly showed fewer N-insertions in an Asian-associated ancestry cluster than the roughly 670-donor mean. When presence/absence was analysed, sequencing depth was taken to be roughly uniform across donors. Certain indistinguishable V segments, among them TRBV6-2 and TRBV6-3, were excluded.

Turning to this clone: The antigen is undetermined.

PCR primers comprised 60 Vbeta and 13 Jbeta primers. Using immunoSEQ multiplex PCR, the repertoire was profiled, and TCRdb retains in-frame clones only, with some absent. The data contain over 130,000 clones, around 60% of them seen just once; the ten biggest clones take up about 7.1%. The chain has TRBV30 and TRBJ2-1, with TRBD1 identical over 8 bases. The origin of this receptor is a woman aged 60-70 years in good health and CMV-seropositive. Specimen: PBMCs. The CDR3 region has the DNA TGTGCCTGGAGCGGAGACAGGGGCGGACTCCATGAGCAGTTCTTC. Translation gives CAWSGDRGGLHEQFF.